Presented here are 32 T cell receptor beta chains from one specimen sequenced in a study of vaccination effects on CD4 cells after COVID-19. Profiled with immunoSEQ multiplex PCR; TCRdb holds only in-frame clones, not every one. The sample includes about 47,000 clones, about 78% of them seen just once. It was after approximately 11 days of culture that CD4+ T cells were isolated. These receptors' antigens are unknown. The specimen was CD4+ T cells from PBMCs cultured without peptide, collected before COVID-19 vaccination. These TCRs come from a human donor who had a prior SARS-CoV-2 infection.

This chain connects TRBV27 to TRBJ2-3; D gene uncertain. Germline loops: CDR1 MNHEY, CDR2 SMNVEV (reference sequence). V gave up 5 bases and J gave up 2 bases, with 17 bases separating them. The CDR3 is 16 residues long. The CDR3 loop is CASSPRIPRNTDTQYF. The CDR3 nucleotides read TGTGCCAGCAGTCCGCGCATCCCGAGAAACACAGATACGCAGTATTTT.

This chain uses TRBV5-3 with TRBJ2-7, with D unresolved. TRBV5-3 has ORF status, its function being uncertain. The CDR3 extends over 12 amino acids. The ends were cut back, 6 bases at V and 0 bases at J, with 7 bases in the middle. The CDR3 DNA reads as TGTGCCAGAAAAAGTTTCTCCTACGAGCAGTACTTC. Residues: CARKSFSYEQYF.

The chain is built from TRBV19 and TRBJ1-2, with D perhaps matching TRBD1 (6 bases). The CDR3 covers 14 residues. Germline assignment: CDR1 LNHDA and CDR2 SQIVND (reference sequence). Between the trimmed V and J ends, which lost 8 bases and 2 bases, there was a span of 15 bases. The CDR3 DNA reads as TGTGCCAGTTCTCCGTACAGGGAGAACTATGGCTACACCTTC. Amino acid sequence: CASSPYRENYGYTF.

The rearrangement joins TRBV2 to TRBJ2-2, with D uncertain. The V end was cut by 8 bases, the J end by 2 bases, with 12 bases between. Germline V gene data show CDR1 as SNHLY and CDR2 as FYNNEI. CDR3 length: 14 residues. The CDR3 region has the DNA TGTGCCAGCTATGTCAGCGCTAACACCGGGGAGCTGTTTTTT. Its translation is CASYVSANTGELFF.

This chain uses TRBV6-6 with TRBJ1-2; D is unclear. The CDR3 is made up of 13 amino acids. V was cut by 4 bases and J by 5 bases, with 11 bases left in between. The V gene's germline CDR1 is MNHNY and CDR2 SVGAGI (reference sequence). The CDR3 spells CASSSAAGYGYTF. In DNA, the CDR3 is TGTGCCAGCAGTTCCGCGGCGGGGTATGGCTACACCTTC.

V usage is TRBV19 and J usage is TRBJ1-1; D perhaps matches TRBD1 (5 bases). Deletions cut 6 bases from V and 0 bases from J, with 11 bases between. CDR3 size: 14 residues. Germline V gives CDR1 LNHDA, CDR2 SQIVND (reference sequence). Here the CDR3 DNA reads TGTGCCAGTAGAAAACAGGTCATGAACACTGAAGCTTTCTTT. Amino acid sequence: CASRKQVMNTEAFF. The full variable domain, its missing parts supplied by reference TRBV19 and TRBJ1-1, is DGGITQSPKYLFRKEGQNVTLSCEQNLNHDAMYWYRQDPGQGLRLIYYSQIVNDFQKGDIAEGYSVSREKKESFPLTVTSAQKNPTAFYLCASRKQVMNTEAFFGQGTRLTVV.

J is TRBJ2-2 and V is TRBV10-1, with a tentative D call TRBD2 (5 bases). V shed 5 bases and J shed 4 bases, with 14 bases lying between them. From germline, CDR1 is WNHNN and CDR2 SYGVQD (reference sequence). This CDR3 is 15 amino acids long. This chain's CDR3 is CASSPTKDCTGELFF. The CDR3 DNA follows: TGCGCCAGCAGTCCGACGAAGGACTGCACCGGGGAGCTGTTTTTT.

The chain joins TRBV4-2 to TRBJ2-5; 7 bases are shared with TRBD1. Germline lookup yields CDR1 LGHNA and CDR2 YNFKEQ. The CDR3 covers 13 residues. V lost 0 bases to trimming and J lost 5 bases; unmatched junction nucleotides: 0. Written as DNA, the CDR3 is TGTGCCAGCAGCCAAGACAGGGGGGAGACCCAGTACTTC. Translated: CASSQDRGETQYF.

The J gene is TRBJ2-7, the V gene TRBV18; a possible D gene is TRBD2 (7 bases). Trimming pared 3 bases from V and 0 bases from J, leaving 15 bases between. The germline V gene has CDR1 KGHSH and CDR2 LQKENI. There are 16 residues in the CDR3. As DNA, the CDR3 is TGTGCCAGCTCACCTCGCGGGGGCCGAAGCTCCTACGAGCAGTACTTC. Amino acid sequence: CASSPRGGRSSYEQYF.

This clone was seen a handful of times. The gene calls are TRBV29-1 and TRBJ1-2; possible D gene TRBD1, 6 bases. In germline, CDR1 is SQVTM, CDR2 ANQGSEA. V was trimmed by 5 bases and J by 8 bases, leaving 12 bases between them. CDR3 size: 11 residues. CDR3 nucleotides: TGCAGCGTTCAGTCCGGGGGCGGCTACACCTTC. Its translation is CSVQSGGGYTF.

CDR3 loop: CASSPRWERSPLVEDTQYF. The CDR3 DNA sequence: TGTGCCAGCAGCCCGAGGTGGGAACGCTCTCCCCTAGTGGAAGATACGCAGTATTTT. The chain carries TRBV7-9 and TRBJ2-3, with D unresolved. The V gene lost 5 bases and the J gene lost 5 bases, with 29 bases spanning the gap. Looked up from germline, CDR1 is SEHNR and CDR2 is FQNEAQ (reference sequence). CDR3 length: 19 residues.

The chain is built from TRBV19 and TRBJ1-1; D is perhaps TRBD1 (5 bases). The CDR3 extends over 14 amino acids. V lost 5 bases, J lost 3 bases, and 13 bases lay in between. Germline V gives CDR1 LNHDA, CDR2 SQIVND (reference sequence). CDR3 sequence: CASSLQEGYTEAFF. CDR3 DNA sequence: TGTGCCAGTAGTTTACAGGAGGGGTACACTGAAGCTTTCTTT.

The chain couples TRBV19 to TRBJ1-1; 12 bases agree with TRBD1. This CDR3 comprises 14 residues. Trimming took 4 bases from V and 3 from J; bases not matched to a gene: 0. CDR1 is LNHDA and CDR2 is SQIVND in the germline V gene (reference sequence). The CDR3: CASSRDRGHTEAFF. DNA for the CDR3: TGTGCCAGTAGTAGGGACAGGGGGCACACTGAAGCTTTCTTT.

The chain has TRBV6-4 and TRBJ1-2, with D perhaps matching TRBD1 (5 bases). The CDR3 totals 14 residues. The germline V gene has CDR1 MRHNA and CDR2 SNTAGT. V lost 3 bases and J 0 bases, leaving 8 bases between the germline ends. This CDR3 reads CASSDGGSNYGYTF. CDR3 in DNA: TGTGCCAGCAGTGATGGGGGGTCTAACTATGGCTACACCTTC.

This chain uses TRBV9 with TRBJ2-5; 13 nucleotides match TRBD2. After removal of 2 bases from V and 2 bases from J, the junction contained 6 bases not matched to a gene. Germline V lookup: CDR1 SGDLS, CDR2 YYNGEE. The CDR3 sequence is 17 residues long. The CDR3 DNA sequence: TGTGCCAGCAGCGTTTCTCCGGGACTAGCGGGGCAAGAGACCCAGTACTTC. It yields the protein CASSVSPGLAGQETQYF. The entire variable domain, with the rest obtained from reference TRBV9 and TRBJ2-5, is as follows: DSGVTQTPKHLITATGQRVTLRCSPRSGDLSVYWYQQSLDQGLQFLIQYYNGEERAKGNILERFSAQQFPDLHSELNLSSLELGDSALYFCASSVSPGLAGQETQYFGPGTRLLVL.

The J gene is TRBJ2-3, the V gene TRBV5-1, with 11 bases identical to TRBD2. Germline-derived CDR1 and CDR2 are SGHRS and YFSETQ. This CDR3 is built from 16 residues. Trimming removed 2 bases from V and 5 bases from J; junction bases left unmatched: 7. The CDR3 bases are TGCGCCAGCAGCTTAACTAGCGGGAGTTCGTTAGATACGCAGTATTTT. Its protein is CASSLTSGSSLDTQYF.

Here the CDR3 reads CASSLGGQVGQFF. The CDR3, as DNA: TGTGCCAGCAGCTTAGGGGGACAGGTAGGTCAGTTCTTC. The V and J genes are TRBV7-2 and TRBJ2-1; TRBD1 matches at 8 bases. The CDR3 sequence is 13 residues long. Germline CDR1 reads SGHTA; CDR2 reads FQGNSA. The V segment lost 1 base and the J segment 13 bases; nucleotides outside the gene matches: 6. The whole variable domain, filled in from reference TRBV7-2 and TRBJ2-1, reads GAGVSQSPSNKVTEKGKDVELRCDPISGHTALYWYRQSLGQGLEFLIYFQGNSAPDKSGLPSDRFSAERTGGSVSTLTIQRTQQEDSAVYLCASSLGGQVGQFFGPGTRLTVL.

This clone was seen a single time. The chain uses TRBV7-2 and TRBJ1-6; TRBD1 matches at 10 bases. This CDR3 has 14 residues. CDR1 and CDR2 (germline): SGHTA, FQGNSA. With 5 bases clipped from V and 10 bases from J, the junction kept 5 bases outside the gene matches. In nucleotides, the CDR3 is TGTGCCAGCAGCCCCGGGACAGGGGTCTCACCCCTCCACTTT. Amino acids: CASSPGTGVSPLHF.

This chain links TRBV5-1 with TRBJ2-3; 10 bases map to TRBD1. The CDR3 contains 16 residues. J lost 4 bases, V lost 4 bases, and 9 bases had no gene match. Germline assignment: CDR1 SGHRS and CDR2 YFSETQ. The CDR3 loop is CASSGSGTGAPDTQYF. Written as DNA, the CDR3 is TGCGCCAGCAGCGGATCCGGGACAGGGGCCCCAGATACGCAGTATTTT.

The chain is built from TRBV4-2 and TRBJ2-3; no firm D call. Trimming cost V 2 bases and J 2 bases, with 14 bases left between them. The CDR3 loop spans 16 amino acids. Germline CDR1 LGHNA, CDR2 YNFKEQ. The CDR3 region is CASSQPEVDHTDTQYF. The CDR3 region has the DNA TGTGCCAGCAGCCAACCCGAGGTCGACCACACAGATACGCAGTATTTT.

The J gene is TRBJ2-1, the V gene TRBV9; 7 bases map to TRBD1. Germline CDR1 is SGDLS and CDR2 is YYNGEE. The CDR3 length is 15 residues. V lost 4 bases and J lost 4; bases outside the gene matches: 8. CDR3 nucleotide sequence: TGTGCCAGCAGCCCCCAGGGGGTAGCGTACAATGAGCAGTTCTTC. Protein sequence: CASSPQGVAYNEQFF.

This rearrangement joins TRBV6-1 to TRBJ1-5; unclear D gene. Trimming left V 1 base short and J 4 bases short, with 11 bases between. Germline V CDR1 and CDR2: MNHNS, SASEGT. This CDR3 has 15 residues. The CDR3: CASSEGSIDNQPQHF. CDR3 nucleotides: TGTGCCAGCAGTGAAGGGTCGATAGATAATCAGCCCCAGCATTTT.

The CDR3 DNA reads TGCGCCAGCAGCTTGTGGTCCGGGTCCAATTCACCCCTCCACTTT. It specifies CASSLWSGSNSPLHF. V and J are TRBV5-1 and TRBJ1-6; no firm D call. Per germline, CDR1 SGHRS and CDR2 YFSETQ. The CDR3 is 15 residues long. V lost 1 base, J lost 7 bases, and 12 bases lay in between.

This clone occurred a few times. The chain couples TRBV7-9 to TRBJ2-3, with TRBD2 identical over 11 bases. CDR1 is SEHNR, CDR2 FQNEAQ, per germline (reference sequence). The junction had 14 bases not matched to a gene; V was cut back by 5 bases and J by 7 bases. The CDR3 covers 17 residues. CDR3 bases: TGTGCCAGCAGCCCGTACGGTAGCGGGGGGGCCTCGAATACGCAGTATTTT. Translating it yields CASSPYGSGGASNTQYF.

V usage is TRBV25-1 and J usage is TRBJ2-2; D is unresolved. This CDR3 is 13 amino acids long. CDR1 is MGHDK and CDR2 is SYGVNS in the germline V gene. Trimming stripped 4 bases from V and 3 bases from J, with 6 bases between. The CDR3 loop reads CASSVGYTGELFF. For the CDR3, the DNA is TGTGCCAGCAGTGTCGGGTACACCGGGGAGCTGTTTTTT.

CDR3 coding DNA: TGTGCCAGCAGCCGCGGGCGACAGGGCGTGATCTACGAGCAGTACTTC. Translating it yields CASSRGRQGVIYEQYF. The rearrangement links TRBV11-1 to TRBJ2-7, with 7 bases lining up with TRBD1. Germline CDR1 SGHAT, CDR2 FQDESV (reference sequence). The CDR3 has 16 amino acids. Trimming removed 5 bases from V and 3 bases from J; junction bases left unmatched: 13.

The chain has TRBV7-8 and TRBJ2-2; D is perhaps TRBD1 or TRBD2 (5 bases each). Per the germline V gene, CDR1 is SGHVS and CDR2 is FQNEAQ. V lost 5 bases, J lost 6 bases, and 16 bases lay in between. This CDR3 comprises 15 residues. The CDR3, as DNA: TGTGCCAGCAGCCCCCGGGACCCTGGTGCCGGGGAGCTGTTTTTT. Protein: CASSPRDPGAGELFF.

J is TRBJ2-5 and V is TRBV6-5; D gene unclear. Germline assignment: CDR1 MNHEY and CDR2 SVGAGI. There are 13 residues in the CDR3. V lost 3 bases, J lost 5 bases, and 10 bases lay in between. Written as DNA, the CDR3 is TGTGCCAGCAGTTATTTAGGGCGGGAGACCCAGTACTTC. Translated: CASSYLGRETQYF.

The CDR3 spells CASSVLPGTDTQYF. CDR3 nucleotides: TGTGCCAGCAGCGTCCTACCGGGAACAGATACGCAGTATTTT. This chain connects TRBV9 to TRBJ2-3; D is perhaps TRBD2 (5 bases). Germline loops: CDR1 SGDLS, CDR2 YYNGEE. This CDR3 contains 14 residues. V lost 2 bases, J lost 3 bases, and 10 bases lay in between.

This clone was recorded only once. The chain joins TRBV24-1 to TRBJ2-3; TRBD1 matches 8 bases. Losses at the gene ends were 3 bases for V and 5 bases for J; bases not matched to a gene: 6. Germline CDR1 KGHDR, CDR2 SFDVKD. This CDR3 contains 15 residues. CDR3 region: CATSDPTGAGDTQYF. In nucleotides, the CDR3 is TGTGCCACCAGTGATCCGACAGGGGCGGGAGATACGCAGTATTTT.

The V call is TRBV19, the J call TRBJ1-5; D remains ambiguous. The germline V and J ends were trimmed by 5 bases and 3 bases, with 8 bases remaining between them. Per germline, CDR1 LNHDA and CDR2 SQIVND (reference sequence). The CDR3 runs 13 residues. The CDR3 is CASSVGSNQPQHF. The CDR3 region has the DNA TGTGCCAGTAGTGTGGGATCCAATCAGCCCCAGCATTTT.

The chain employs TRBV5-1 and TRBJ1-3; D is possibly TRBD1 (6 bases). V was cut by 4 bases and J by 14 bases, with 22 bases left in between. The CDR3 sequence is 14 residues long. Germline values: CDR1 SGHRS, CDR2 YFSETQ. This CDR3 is CASSQGQPQGTVYF. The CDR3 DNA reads TGCGCCAGCAGCCAAGGACAGCCGCAGGGGACCGTATATTTT.